This T cell receptor (beta chain) was recorded in a study of blood T cells in healthy people across ages. Together with a sample-barcoded 5' primer, a J-beta primer mix was included in a second PCR lasting roughly 6 to 12 cycles. In TCRdb, the 5' RACE reads were re-called with MiXCR into one record per CDR3 protein. The table has roughly 1.5 million distinct CDR3 sequences, roughly 43% seen once. This TCR came from a woman in her late teens or twenties in good health. Source material: blood.

The CDR3 region is CASSSILLGLNQETQYF. In nucleotides, the CDR3 is TGCGCCAGCAGCTCCATTTTACTCGGACTCAATCAAGAGACCCAGTACTTC. The J gene is TRBJ2-5, the V gene TRBV5-1, with D possibly being TRBD2 (5 bases). CDR1 and CDR2 (germline): SGHRS, YFSETQ. V lost 3 bases and J lost 2, with 20 bases in between. The CDR3 length is 17 residues.